These 26 T cell receptor beta chains were all obtained from the same sample, sequenced in a study of blood T cell repertoires in COVID-19. Sequenced by immunoSEQ multiplex PCR; TCRdb stores in-frame clones only, minus some. Found here are over 100,000 clones, approximately 84% of them singletons; the top ten hold 12%. The sample was peripheral blood. The origin of the receptors is a woman aged 60 to 75 with acute or convalescent COVID-19.

The chain links TRBV5-1 to TRBJ2-2; D may be TRBD2 (6 bases). The germline V gene encodes CDR1 SGHRS and CDR2 YFSETQ. V shed 4 bases and J shed 3 bases, with 10 bases lying between them. This CDR3 has 14 residues. Written as DNA, the CDR3 is TGCGCCAGCAGCGCCGGGAGAGACACCGGGGAGCTGTTTTTT. Its translation is CASSAGRDTGELFF.

The CDR3, as DNA: TGTGCCAGCAGCCAGCTGGGGCCAAGGACAGCCCCCGATGGCTACACCTTC. Translating gives CASSQLGPRTAPDGYTF. V and J are TRBV3-1 (or the pseudogene TRBV3-2) and TRBJ1-2; TRBD1 is a possible D gene (6 bases). Germline CDR1 is LGHDT and CDR2 is YNNKEL (reference sequence). This CDR3 comprises 17 residues. The V end lost 3 bases, the J end lost 6 bases, and 23 bases lay between the germline ends.

The chain is built from TRBV24-1 and TRBJ1-2, with D unresolved. This CDR3 region has 14 residues. Germline values: CDR1 KGHDR, CDR2 SFDVKD. V was pared by 1 base and J by 6 bases, with 11 bases between. The CDR3 is CATSDFTRINGYTF. The CDR3 bases are TGTGCCACCAGTGATTTTACCAGGATCAATGGCTACACCTTC.

The CDR3, as DNA: TGCGCCAGCAGCAGGACCGGACAGGGCCAAACGAGCAATGAGCAGTTCTTC. Protein: CASSRTGQGQTSNEQFF. V and J are TRBV5-1 and TRBJ2-1, with 8 bases aligning to TRBD1. Germline V lookup: CDR1 SGHRS, CDR2 YFSETQ. With V trimmed by 4 bases and J by 6 bases, 15 bases remained unmatched. CDR3 size: 17 residues.

The chain couples TRBV10-3 to TRBJ2-6; D is undetermined. Germline values: CDR1 ENHRY, CDR2 SYGVKD. This CDR3 comprises 18 residues. V was shortened by 9 bases and J by 0 bases, with 21 bases between the two germline ends. In nucleotides, the CDR3 is TGTGCCATTTGGAATGGAGCGAGGCCCATCTCTGGGGCCAACGTCCTGACTTTC. Encoded protein: CAIWNGARPISGANVLTF.

A single count supports this clone. This sequence joins TRBV19 and TRBJ1-5; TRBD1 might be the D (5 bases). Germline V gene lookup returns CDR1 LNHDA and CDR2 SQIVND (reference sequence). The germline V and J ends were trimmed by 3 bases and 5 bases, with 14 bases remaining between them. CDR3 length: 15 amino acids. The CDR3 nucleotides are TGTGCCAGTAGTATCACGGGGGAGGAGGATCAGCCCCAGCATTTT. Its protein is CASSITGEEDQPQHF.

This clone appeared a single time. This chain connects TRBV6-5 to TRBJ1-1; TRBD1 aligns across 8 bases. This CDR3 is built from 15 residues. Trimming removed 4 bases from V and 10 bases from J; junction bases left unmatched: 14. Germline V lookup: CDR1 MNHEY, CDR2 SVGAGI. CDR3 bases: TGTGCCAGCAGTTTCATCGACAGGGGAGGTATGGGAGCTTTCTTT. Protein sequence: CASSFIDRGGMGAFF.

This clone was recorded once. CDR3 DNA sequence: TGTGCCAGCAGCTTATGGGGGGCGGCGGGGGCCCATCAGCCCCAGCATTTT. This encodes CASSLWGAAGAHQPQHF. This sequence joins TRBV7-2 and TRBJ1-5, with D perhaps matching TRBD1 (6 bases). The CDR3 totals 17 residues. Trimming removed 2 bases at V and 5 bases at J, with 19 bases between. Germline V lookup: CDR1 SGHTA, CDR2 FQGNSA.

J is TRBJ1-1 and V is TRBV9, with TRBD1 as a possible D gene (6 bases). V shed 2 bases and J shed 1 base, with 12 bases lying between them. This CDR3 region has 15 residues. Germline lookup yields CDR1 SGDLS and CDR2 YYNGEE. CDR3: CASSVDLQGNTEAFF. DNA for the CDR3: TGTGCCAGCAGCGTCGACTTACAGGGGAACACTGAAGCTTTCTTT.

V and J are TRBV5-1 and TRBJ2-5; D is perhaps TRBD1 (5 bases). Germline values: CDR1 SGHRS, CDR2 YFSETQ. Trimming removed 6 bases at V and 4 bases at J, with 19 bases between. This CDR3 spans 15 amino acids. The DNA for the CDR3 is TGCGCCAGCACTTCGCAATCCCAGGGCTCAGAGACCCAGTACTTC. It is translated as CASTSQSQGSETQYF.

The chain combines TRBV6-1 with TRBJ1-4; D perhaps matches TRBD1 (5 bases). Germline V lookup: CDR1 MNHNS, CDR2 SASEGT. Trimming pared 11 bases from V and 4 bases from J, leaving 14 bases between. The length of the CDR3 is 13 residues. In DNA form, the CDR3 reads TGTGCCGCAGAGGCGGGGGATAATGAAAAACTGTTTTTT. Protein sequence: CAAEAGDNEKLFF.

The chain carries TRBV5-6 and TRBJ1-2, with D possibly being TRBD1 (6 bases). The germline gives CDR1 SGHDT, CDR2 YYEEEE. Trimming shortened V by 4 bases and J by 6 bases, and 16 bases separated the two germline ends. The CDR3 is made up of 14 amino acids. CDR3: CASSRGGQPDGYTF. Here the CDR3 DNA reads TGTGCCAGCAGCCGGGGGGGCCAACCGGATGGCTACACCTTC.

The genes are TRBV2 and TRBJ1-5; the D gene is possibly TRBD1 (6 bases). Germline V gives CDR1 SNHLY, CDR2 FYNNEI. CDR3 length: 14 amino acids. Trimming removed 2 bases at V and 8 bases at J, with 13 bases between. This chain's CDR3 is CASSEFTGIEPQHF. CDR3 nucleotide sequence: TGTGCCAGCAGTGAATTTACAGGGATTGAGCCCCAGCATTTT.

In its sample, this clone was seen once. The rearrangement uses TRBV4-2 and TRBJ1-3; D is unclear. The CDR3 consists of 16 residues. Germline values: CDR1 LGHNA, CDR2 YNFKEQ. V dropped 4 bases and J dropped 0 bases, with 13 bases sitting between them. The CDR3 loop reads CASSPQLPSSGNTIYF. CDR3 DNA: TGTGCCAGCAGCCCACAGCTACCGAGCTCTGGAAACACCATATATTTT.

The rearrangement uses TRBV27 and TRBJ2-2; D is uncertain. V lost 7 bases and J lost 0, with 15 bases in between. CDR1 is MNHEY, CDR2 SMNVEV, per germline (reference sequence). This CDR3 contains 16 residues. The CDR3 loop reads CASKPPLTANTGELFF. The CDR3 DNA sequence: TGTGCCAGCAAACCCCCCTTGACTGCGAACACCGGGGAGCTGTTTTTT.

On this clone itself: Other DNA sequences in this specimen translate into the identical CDR3. This chain uses TRBV10-1 with TRBJ1-1; TRBD1 matches at 7 bases. There are 13 residues in the CDR3. The germline CDR1 and CDR2 sequences are WNHNN and SYGVQD (reference sequence). Unmatched junction bases numbered 6, after V lost 6 bases and J lost 5 bases. The CDR3 sequence: CASSERGRTEAFF. Written as DNA, the CDR3 is TGCGCCAGCAGCGAGAGGGGGCGGACTGAAGCTTTCTTT.

The J gene is TRBJ1-5, the V gene TRBV19, with D maybe TRBD1 (6 bases). The CDR3 extends over 16 amino acids. V lost 3 bases and J 3 bases, leaving 15 bases between the germline ends. Germline-derived CDR1 and CDR2 are LNHDA and SQIVND (reference sequence). The CDR3 bases are TGTGCCAGTAGTATTATAAGGGACACAATCAATCAGCCCCAGCATTTT. Protein sequence: CASSIIRDTINQPQHF.

The chain uses TRBV27 and TRBJ1-5; 7 nucleotides line up with TRBD1. The CDR3 totals 16 residues. Germline assignment: CDR1 MNHEY and CDR2 SMNVEV (reference sequence). V gave up 4 bases and J gave up 7 bases; unmatched junction bases: 13. In DNA, the CDR3 is TGTGCCAGCAGTTCACAGGGGAACACCAGAGGACAGCCCCAGCATTTT. Translated: CASSSQGNTRGQPQHF.

This clone was seen a single time. The J gene is TRBJ1-5, the V gene TRBV30; unclear D gene. The CDR3 contains 13 residues. Germline CDR1 GTSNPN, CDR2 SVGIG (reference sequence). V gave up 0 bases and J gave up 5 bases, with 8 bases separating them. The CDR3 region is CAWSVRGHQPQHF. CDR3 bases: TGTGCCTGGAGTGTACGTGGGCATCAGCCCCAGCATTTT.

Concerning this clone: One end of the junction fails to match germline, which may point to a read error. This sample includes further DNA sequences coding for the same CDR3. This chain links TRBV19 with TRBJ1-2, with unresolved D. The CDR3 is 14 residues long. Per the germline V gene, CDR1 is LNHDA and CDR2 is SQIVND (reference sequence). The CDR3: CASSMENSNYGYTF. The CDR3 DNA follows: TGTGCCAGCAGTATGGAGAATTCTAACTATGGCTACACCTTC.

In its sample, this clone was seen once. The CDR3 DNA follows: TGTGCCAGCAGTTTTAACGGTCAGGCTGAAGCTTTCTTT. It is translated as CASSFNGQAEAFF. The chain employs TRBV12-3 or TRBV12-4 and TRBJ1-1; D is undetermined. V was trimmed by 3 bases and J by 6 bases, leaving 11 bases between them. The CDR3 covers 13 residues.

This CDR3 reads CASSPRQGESYGYTF. Here the CDR3 DNA reads TGTGCCAGCAGCCCCCGACAGGGGGAAAGCTATGGCTACACCTTC. The chain uses TRBV9 and TRBJ1-2; 9 bases agree with TRBD1. The V gene end was trimmed by 4 bases and the J gene end by 4 bases; junction bases not matched to a gene: 8. The CDR3 covers 15 residues. CDR1 is SGDLS and CDR2 is YYNGEE in the germline V gene.

The chain joins TRBV18 to TRBJ1-1; 9 bases match TRBD1. Germline loops: CDR1 KGHSH, CDR2 LQKENI. The CDR3 runs to 15 residues. Unmatched junction bases numbered 2, after V lost 3 bases and J lost 0 bases. CDR3 DNA: TGTGCCAGCTCACCGAGGACAGGGGTGAACACTGAAGCTTTCTTT. Amino acid sequence: CASSPRTGVNTEAFF.

This clone was seen just once. This chain links TRBV27 with TRBJ2-7; 10 bases match TRBD1. The CDR3 spans 16 residues. The germline CDR1 and CDR2 sequences are MNHEY and SMNVEV (reference sequence). V dropped 6 bases and J dropped 3; count of bases not matched to a gene: 11. The CDR3, as DNA: TGTGCCAGCAGACGGGACAGGGGTAATGAGCTCTACGAGCAGTACTTC. As protein: CASRRDRGNELYEQYF.

This clone was found once. The chain uses TRBV30 and TRBJ1-2; TRBD1 might be the D (5 bases). The CDR3 is made up of 15 amino acids. V lost 3 bases to trimming and J lost 7 bases, with 21 bases between them. Germline V gene data show CDR1 as GTSNPN and CDR2 as SVGIG (reference sequence). The CDR3 loop reads CAWRGGPQISSGYTF. The CDR3 coding sequence is TGTGCCTGGAGGGGGGGACCCCAAATCAGTTCTGGCTACACCTTC. The whole variable domain, filled in from reference TRBV30 and TRBJ1-2, reads SQTIHQWPATLVQPVGSPLSLECTVEGTSNPNLYWYRQAAGRGLQLLFYSVGIGQISSEVPQNLSASRPQDRQFILSSKKLLLSDSGFYLCAWRGGPQISSGYTFGSGTRLTVV.

The chain employs TRBV7-8 and TRBJ2-1, with 8 bases aligning to TRBD1. Germline V gene data show CDR1 as SGHVS and CDR2 as FQNEAQ. Trimming removed 5 bases from V and 6 bases from J; junction bases left unmatched: 15. There are 17 residues in the CDR3. For the CDR3, the DNA is TGTGCCAGCAGCCTCATGTCTCAGGGGGCACGCTCCAATGAGCAGTTCTTC. This translates into CASSLMSQGARSNEQFF.